The rows below give T cell receptor beta chains drawn from one sample of a study of cytomegalovirus exposure and HLA in healthy donors. Using immunoSEQ multiplex PCR, the repertoire was profiled, and TCRdb retains in-frame clones only, with some absent. The sample consists of some 180,000 clones, around 80% of them appearing once. The sequenced sample consisted of PBMCs. These receptor sequences come from a woman in her 30s in good health and CMV-seropositive. The CDR3 runs from the conserved cysteine through the conserved F or W. The order of the fields is J gene, clone size, D gene, V gene, CDR3 protein, CDR3 DNA. A D gene is named only where the DNA matches it firmly. Rows give clone size only sometimes, using once, few, many, or a class for an expanded clone.

TRBJ2-7	NA	NA	TRBV5-1	CASSSGGGGLSYEQYF	TGCGCCAGCAGTTCGGGAGGGGGCGGGCTCTCCTACGAGCAGTACTTC
TRBJ2-2	NA	NA	TRBV7-9	CASIRFNGELFF	TGTGCCAGCATTCGTTTTAACGGGGAGCTGTTTTTT
TRBJ2-2	NA	TRBD2	TRBV19	CASSLAGANGELFF	TGTGCCAGTAGCCTAGCGGGAGCAAACGGGGAGCTGTTTTTT
TRBJ2-5	NA	NA	TRBV19	CASSIITDQETQYF	TGTGCCAGTAGTATAATAACAGACCAAGAGACCCAGTACTTC
TRBJ2-5	NA	NA	TRBV6-6	CASSYSGAVRYF	TGTGCCAGCAGTTACTCAGGGGCAGTGAGGTACTTC
TRBJ2-2	NA	NA	TRBV7-9	CASSWAGANTGELFF	TGTGCCAGCAGCTGGGCTGGGGCAAACACCGGGGAGCTGTTTTTT
TRBJ1-5	few	NA	TRBV15	CATSRDAGRDGGPQHF	TGTGCCACCAGCAGAGATGCGGGGAGGGACGGGGGGCCCCAGCATTTT
TRBJ1-5	NA	TRBD1	TRBV19	CASRRQGPGSQPQHF	TGTGCCAGTAGGCGACAGGGGCCGGGCAGTCAGCCCCAGCATTTT
TRBJ1-2	NA	NA	TRBV28	CASRKAYGYTF	TGTGCCAGCAGAAAAGCCTATGGCTACACCTTC
TRBJ2-1	few	TRBD2	TRBV2	CASYPGLAGRDEQFF	TGTGCCAGCTACCCGGGACTAGCGGGAAGGGATGAGCAGTTCTTC
TRBJ2-2	NA	NA	TRBV11-2	CASSWQRNTGELFF	TGTGCCAGCAGCTGGCAGCGGAACACCGGGGAGCTGTTTTTT
TRBJ2-7	NA	TRBD2	TRBV6-1	CASGSGNGYEQYF	TGTGCCAGCGGTAGCGGGAACGGGTACGAGCAGTACTTC
TRBJ2-1	NA	TRBD1	TRBV6-1	CASSGTGGSTYNEQFF	TGTGCCAGCAGTGGAACAGGGGGTAGTACCTACAATGAGCAGTTCTTC
TRBJ1-2	NA	NA	TRBV5-4	CAATGKNDGYGYTF	TGTGCCGCAACAGGGAAAAATGACGGCTATGGCTACACCTTC
TRBJ2-1	few	TRBD1	TRBV7-8	CASRQTGFYEQFF	TGTGCCAGCAGACAGACAGGGTTCTATGAGCAGTTCTTC
TRBJ1-1	NA	NA	TRBV7-2	CASSSDGGATEAFF	TGTGCCAGCAGCTCCGACGGTGGGGCCACTGAAGCTTTCTTT
TRBJ2-3	NA	TRBD2	TRBV6-6	CASRDLSGRDTQYF	TGTGCCAGCCGGGATCTGAGCGGGAGAGATACGCAGTATTTT
TRBJ2-3	NA	TRBD2	TRBV7-2	CASSRIGASGSTDTQYF	TGTGCCAGCAGCCGAATCGGGGCTAGCGGGAGCACAGATACGCAGTATTTT
TRBJ2-7	NA	NA	TRBV6-1	CATTEPNSGEQYF	TGTGCCACTACAGAACCCAACTCAGGCGAGCAGTACTTC
TRBJ2-1	few	TRBD2	TRBV5-3	CARSYTSGPPHNEQFF	TGTGCCAGAAGTTATACTAGCGGGCCCCCCCACAATGAGCAGTTCTTC
TRBJ2-5	once	NA	TRBV27	CASSLRLLASETQYF	TGTGCCAGCAGTTTGCGGTTACTAGCATCTGAGACCCAGTACTTC
TRBJ1-1	NA	NA	TRBV18	CASSPFFSTNTEAFF	TGTGCCAGCTCACCGTTTTTTTCTACGAACACTGAAGCTTTCTTT
TRBJ1-1	NA	NA	TRBV6-5	CASRDSGTEAFF	TGTGCCAGCAGAGACTCAGGGACAGAAGCTTTCTTT
TRBJ2-5	NA	TRBD2	TRBV7-2	CASSWTSGQESQYF	TGTGCCAGCAGCTGGACTAGCGGTCAAGAGTCCCAGTACTTC
TRBJ2-1	NA	TRBD1	TRBV6-1	CASRTGGWDNEQFF	TGTGCCAGCAGAACAGGGGGCTGGGACAATGAGCAGTTCTTC
TRBJ2-2	NA	NA	TRBV5-4	CASSLQGSDTGELFF	TGTGCCAGCAGCTTGCAGGGGTCGGACACCGGGGAGCTGTTTTTT
TRBJ2-7	NA	TRBD1	TRBV10-3	CAISDPGQGDYEQYF	TGTGCCATCAGTGACCCGGGACAGGGAGACTACGAGCAGTACTTC
TRBJ1-1	NA	NA	TRBV23-1	CARIYEGPWNTEAFF	TGCGCCAGAATTTACGAGGGCCCATGGAACACTGAAGCTTTCTTT
TRBJ2-4	NA	TRBD1	TRBV4-1	CASSQDFGTVRRAKNIQYF	TGCGCCAGCAGCCAAGATTTCGGGACAGTCCGGCGAGCCAAAAACATTCAGTACTTC